One sample yielded the 19 T cell receptor beta chains listed below, sequenced in a study of cytomegalovirus exposure and HLA in healthy donors. In the PCR, 60 Vbeta and 13 Jbeta primers were used. Sequenced by immunoSEQ multiplex PCR; TCRdb stores in-frame clones only, minus some. The sample lists roughly 140,000 clones; 60% to 85% were seen once. Source material: PBMCs. These receptors were obtained from a woman aged 40-49 years in good health and CMV-seropositive.

This chain joins TRBV5-6 and TRBJ2-1; D uncertain. Germline lookup yields CDR1 SGHDT and CDR2 YYEEEE. Trimming stripped 3 bases from V and 9 bases from J, with 10 bases between. The CDR3 covers 12 residues. CDR3: CASSWSSSEQFF. In DNA form, the CDR3 reads TGTGCCAGCAGCTGGTCCTCTAGTGAGCAGTTCTTC. The complete variable domain, with remaining parts taken from reference TRBV5-6 and TRBJ2-1, reads DAGVTQSPTHLIKTRGQQVTLRCSPKSGHDTVSWYQQALGQGPQFIFQYYEEEERQRGNFPDRFSGHQFPNYSSELNVNALLLGDSALYLCASSWSSSEQFFGPGTRLTVL.

The J gene is TRBJ1-4, the V gene TRBV6-1; D is possibly TRBD1 (5 bases). The CDR3 has 16 residues. The V gene lost 4 bases and the J gene lost 0 bases, with 12 bases spanning the gap. Per the germline V gene, CDR1 is MNHNS and CDR2 is SASEGT. The CDR3 DNA reads TGTGCCAGCAGTGGGGACTTCTGGGCAACTAATGAAAAACTGTTTTTT. This codes for CASSGDFWATNEKLFF.

The rearrangement uses TRBV28 and TRBJ1-2; D perhaps matches TRBD1 (6 bases). Germline values: CDR1 MDHEN, CDR2 SYDVKM. V lost 5 bases and J lost 3, with 7 bases in between. The CDR3 consists of 12 residues. The CDR3 DNA is TGTGCCAGCAGTACAGGGTACTATGGCTACACCTTC. This sequence encodes CASSTGYYGYTF.

The rearrangement joins TRBV5-1 to TRBJ2-3, with TRBD2 matching 9 bases. This CDR3 comprises 14 residues. From germline, CDR1 is SGHRS and CDR2 YFSETQ. V gave up 3 bases and J gave up 2 bases; unmatched junction bases: 1. The CDR3 here is CASSSSGNTDTQYF. In nucleotides, the CDR3 is TGCGCCAGCAGCTCTAGCGGGAACACAGATACGCAGTATTTT. Full variable domain (missing parts from reference TRBV5-1 and TRBJ2-3): KAGVTQTPRYLIKTRGQQVTLSCSPISGHRSVSWYQQTPGQGLQFLFEYFSETQRNKGNFPGRFSGRQFSNSRSEMNVSTLELGDSALYLCASSSSGNTDTQYFGPGTRLTVL.

This chain links TRBV6-4 with TRBJ2-1; 12 nucleotides match TRBD2. This CDR3 comprises 15 residues. From germline, CDR1 is MRHNA and CDR2 SNTAGT. J gave up 4 bases and V 5 bases, and 3 bases lay outside the gene matches. DNA of the CDR3: TGTGCCAGCAGTACCGGACTAGCGGGGTACAATGAGCAGTTCTTC. This encodes CASSTGLAGYNEQFF.

The chain links TRBV28 to TRBJ2-2; TRBD1 is a possible D gene (6 bases). The CDR3 is 16 residues long. Looked up from germline, CDR1 is MDHEN and CDR2 is SYDVKM. Trimming removed 4 bases from V and 1 base from J, with 13 bases in between. The CDR3 region is CASSSDGGLNTGELFF. CDR3 sequence (DNA): TGTGCCAGCAGTTCAGATGGGGGCTTGAACACCGGGGAGCTGTTTTTT.

The chain combines TRBV5-6 with TRBJ1-6; D is undetermined. Trimming stripped 0 bases from V and 9 bases from J, with 13 bases between. This CDR3 has 15 residues. From germline, CDR1 is SGHDT and CDR2 YYEEEE. DNA for the CDR3: TGTGCCAGCAGCTTGGGGCAGGCCGGGGTTTCACCCCTCCACTTT. It translates to CASSLGQAGVSPLHF.

V gene TRBV5-4 combines with J gene TRBJ2-5; 8 bases match TRBD2. V shed 4 bases, J shed 5 bases, and the junction held 10 bases outside the gene matches. The CDR3 is made up of 15 amino acids. CDR1 and CDR2 (germline): SGHNT, YYREEE (reference sequence). The CDR3 nucleotides read TGTGCCAGCAGCCCGGATGCGGGGGGCCAGGAGACCCAGTACTTC. The encoded protein is CASSPDAGGQETQYF.

This clone was seen a few times. This chain links TRBV7-6 with TRBJ2-1, with 8 bases lining up with TRBD2. V lost 6 bases, J lost 7 bases, and 11 bases stayed unmatched. Germline loops: CDR1 SGHVS, CDR2 FNYEAQ. There are 15 residues in the CDR3. The CDR3 reads CASSYLPGGSNEQFF. The CDR3, as DNA: TGTGCCAGCAGTTACCTCCCGGGAGGGTCAAATGAGCAGTTCTTC.

A note on this clone: The junction and the germline gene differ at one end; a read error may be behind it. The J gene is TRBJ1-2, the V gene TRBV7-9, with no clear D. This CDR3 is 12 amino acids long. Germline CDR1 is SEHNR and CDR2 is FQNEAQ (reference sequence). The CDR3 is CSSSISNYGYTF. The DNA for the CDR3 is TGTTCCAGCAGCATATCTAACTATGGCTACACCTTC.

The table lists this clone with a few counts. V is TRBV30 and J is TRBJ2-2, with D possibly matching TRBD2 (5 bases). The V and J ends lost 2 bases and 6 bases respectively, with 7 bases between them. The V gene's germline CDR1 is GTSNPN and CDR2 SVGIG (reference sequence). The CDR3 has 12 residues. This CDR3 is CAWSIGAGELFF. In DNA form, the CDR3 reads TGTGCCTGGAGTATCGGGGCCGGGGAGCTGTTTTTT. Filled out from reference TRBV30 and TRBJ2-2, the complete variable domain reads SQTIHQWPATLVQPVGSPLSLECTVEGTSNPNLYWYRQAAGRGLQLLFYSVGIGQISSEVPQNLSASRPQDRQFILSSKKLLLSDSGFYLCAWSIGAGELFFGEGSRLTVL.

Only a few counts were recorded for this clone. The chain links TRBV13 to TRBJ1-1; TRBD1 aligns across 7 bases. CDR1 and CDR2 from the germline V gene are PRHDT and FYEKMQ (reference sequence). Germline trimming cut 0 bases from V and 3 bases from J; bases unmatched to any gene: 7. The length of the CDR3 is 16 residues. The CDR3 DNA follows: TGTGCCAGCAGCTTAGGGGACAGGCCGGGGGACACTGAAGCTTTCTTT. Protein product: CASSLGDRPGDTEAFF.

The chain links TRBV6-4 to TRBJ1-2; D uncertain. V was cut by 0 bases and J by 8 bases, with 10 bases left in between. Germline V gives CDR1 MRHNA, CDR2 SNTAGT. The CDR3 totals 13 residues. The chain's CDR3 is CASSDSRSKGYTF. CDR3 DNA sequence: TGTGCCAGCAGTGACTCGCGGTCTAAGGGCTACACCTTC.

This clone was seen more than once but under ten times. CDR3 bases: TGCAGCTGGCGCGTCGCCGGACAGGCGGACTCTGGAAACACCATATATTTT. Protein sequence: CSWRVAGQADSGNTIYF. The gene calls are TRBV29-1 and TRBJ1-3; 7 bases fit TRBD1. Germline CDR1 SQVTM, CDR2 ANQGSEA. This CDR3 is built from 17 residues. With 8 bases clipped from V and 0 bases from J, the junction kept 16 bases outside the gene matches.

Points on this clone: Distinct nucleotide sequences in the sample also encode this CDR3. Here the CDR3 DNA reads TGTGCCAGCAGTTACTCAGGCGGCCAGGAGACCCAGTACTTC. Translation: CASSYSGGQETQYF. The chain is built from TRBV6-5 and TRBJ2-5; D not resolved. The V and J ends lost 0 bases and 5 bases respectively, with 10 bases between them. This CDR3 has 14 amino acids. CDR1 is MNHEY, CDR2 SVGAGI, per germline.

The J gene is TRBJ2-3, the V gene TRBV11-2; weak D call: TRBD2 (7 bases). The V gene lost 5 bases and the J gene lost 7 bases, with 19 bases spanning the gap. Germline CDR1 reads SGHAT; CDR2 reads FQNNGV. The CDR3 spans 15 residues. The CDR3 region has the DNA TGTGCCAGCAGCCCGGGCTTGGGGGGGCTAAATACGCAGTATTTT. Encoded protein: CASSPGLGGLNTQYF.

In this sample, this clone turned up a few times. The V call is TRBV28, the J call TRBJ1-6, with 7 nucleotides matching TRBD1. This CDR3 contains 14 residues. Germline V gene data show CDR1 as MDHEN and CDR2 as SYDVKM. The trim removed 6 bases at V and 7 bases at J, leaving 6 bases unmatched. CDR3 protein: CASRKGAGNSPLHF. The CDR3 region has the DNA TGTGCCAGCAGGAAGGGGGCCGGCAATTCACCCCTCCACTTT. The whole variable domain, remainder taken from reference TRBV28 and TRBJ1-6, is DVKVTQSSRYLVKRTGEKVFLECVQDMDHENMFWYRQDPGLGLRLIYFSYDVKMKEKGDIPEGYSVSREKKERFSLILESASTNQTSMYLCASRKGAGNSPLHFGNGTRLTVT.

This clone was seen only a few times. The chain has TRBV28 and TRBJ2-3, with D tentatively TRBD1 (6 bases). The CDR3 is made up of 15 amino acids. Germline V lookup: CDR1 MDHEN, CDR2 SYDVKM. Trimming left V 2 bases short and J 1 base short, with 10 bases between. The CDR3 nucleotides read TGTGCCAGCAGTTTACTTCGGACAGGCACAGATACGCAGTATTTT. Residues: CASSLLRTGTDTQYF.

The rearrangement joins TRBV19 to TRBJ2-5; 7 nucleotides agree with TRBD2. V lost 6 bases and J lost 3; bases outside the gene matches: 1. This CDR3 comprises 12 residues. Looked up from germline, CDR1 is LNHDA and CDR2 is SQIVND (reference sequence). The CDR3 here is CASRGLEETQYF. The CDR3 bases are TGTGCCAGTAGAGGACTAGAAGAGACCCAGTACTTC.